One and the same sample provided the 18 T cell receptor beta chains below, sequenced in a study of shared clonotypes between healthy human individuals. Naive CD8 cells were CD45RO-negative, positively selected for CCR7, excluding terminally differentiated effector memory CD45RA+ cells. The repertoire was sequenced with immunoSEQ multiplex PCR; TCRdb's copy has only in-frame clones and lacks some. The repertoire includes 2 million to 2.5 million clones, 90% to 95% of them detected once, and under 2% sits in the top ten. Sequencing was performed on naive CD8+ T cells from PBMCs. These receptors came from a man between 18 and 29 years old in good health. Some clones in this sample may be carry-over from other donors' samples.

This clone was counted a single time. The sample carries other DNA sequences with the same CDR3. This chain connects TRBV27 to TRBJ2-1, with a tentative D call TRBD1 (6 bases). Trimming shortened V by 6 bases and J by 3 bases, and 12 bases separated the two germline ends. CDR3 length equals 14 residues. Germline CDR1 MNHEY, CDR2 SMNVEV (reference sequence). In nucleotides, the CDR3 is TGTGCCAGCAGCTCCGGGACACTCTACAATGAGCAGTTCTTC. This sequence encodes CASSSGTLYNEQFF.

This chain links TRBV10-3 with TRBJ2-3; 9 bases match TRBD2. V shed 6 bases and J 2 bases; nucleotides not matched to a gene: 9. The CDR3 runs 16 residues. Germline loops: CDR1 ENHRY, CDR2 SYGVKD. CDR3 in DNA: TGTGCCATCAGCCGACTAGCGGAGCAGTCCACAGATACGCAGTATTTT. The encoded protein is CAISRLAEQSTDTQYF.

The gene calls are TRBV7-8 and TRBJ2-7; D is unresolved. There are 12 residues in the CDR3. V lost 1 base and J 6 bases, leaving 7 bases between the germline ends. Per germline, CDR1 SGHVS and CDR2 FQNEAQ. CDR3 sequence reads: CASSLDGPEQYF. In DNA, the CDR3 is TGTGCCAGCAGCTTAGACGGGCCCGAGCAGTACTTC.

V usage is TRBV5-4 and J usage is TRBJ2-1; 9 bases line up with TRBD1. Germline V lookup: CDR1 SGHNT, CDR2 YYREEE (reference sequence). J was trimmed by 8 bases and V by 4 bases; bases with no gene match: 7. The CDR3 has 14 amino acids. Written as DNA, the CDR3 is TGTGCCAGCAGCCCGGGACAGGGAGGAGATGAGCAGTTCTTC. Protein product: CASSPGQGGDEQFF.

This chain links TRBV25-1 with TRBJ2-5; D may be TRBD2 (5 bases). V shed 10 bases and J shed 5 bases, with 17 bases lying between them. Germline assignment: CDR1 MGHDK and CDR2 SYGVNS. The CDR3 is 13 residues long. The CDR3 protein is CATGVGGRETQYF. In DNA, the CDR3 is TGTGCCACCGGGGTTGGCGGGCGGGAGACCCAGTACTTC.

V is TRBV10-2 and J is TRBJ2-7; 7 bases are a match to TRBD1. The CDR3 totals 16 residues. Germline V CDR1 and CDR2: WSHSY, SAAADI. V lost 3 bases and J lost 0; bases outside the gene matches: 8. The CDR3 sequence: CASSEGVQGLSYEQYF. In DNA, the CDR3 is TGCGCCAGCAGTGAAGGGGTACAGGGGCTCTCCTACGAGCAGTACTTC.

The chain combines TRBV6-1 with TRBJ2-7; a weak D match, TRBD2 (7 bases). CDR1 is MNHNS and CDR2 is SASEGT in the germline V gene. The germline V and J ends were trimmed by 6 bases and 5 bases, with 20 bases remaining between them. The CDR3 is 15 amino acids. The CDR3 here is CASSPLRGAYNEQYF. CDR3 nucleotide sequence: TGTGCCAGCAGCCCCCTCCGGGGGGCTTATAACGAGCAGTACTTC.

The J gene is TRBJ1-3, the V gene TRBV5-1; the D gene is possibly TRBD1 (5 bases). This CDR3 is built from 16 residues. With 5 bases removed from V and 4 bases from J, the gap between germline ends came to 19 bases. The germline V gene encodes CDR1 SGHRS and CDR2 YFSETQ. CDR3 nucleotides: TGCGCCAGCAGTCCCGCTGGGGCTGCGTGGGGAAACACCATATATTTT. Its protein product is CASSPAGAAWGNTIYF.

Comment on this clone: Different DNA sequences within this sample yield the same CDR3. The chain carries TRBV4-1 and TRBJ2-1, with TRBD2 matching 7 bases. V shed 3 bases and J 7 bases; nucleotides not matched to a gene: 3. The CDR3 length is 13 residues. The germline V gene has CDR1 MGHRA and CDR2 YSYEKL. CDR3 DNA: TGCGCCAGCAGCCAGGGTAGCGGGAATGAGCAGTTCTTC. Amino acids: CASSQGSGNEQFF.

The chain has TRBV19 and TRBJ2-7, with a possible D match to TRBD2 (5 bases). Germline V gene lookup returns CDR1 LNHDA and CDR2 SQIVND (reference sequence). The CDR3 runs to 13 residues. Trimming took 6 bases from V and 2 from J, leaving 11 bases between them. The CDR3 DNA reads TGTGCCAGTAGCCCCGGGATCCCCTACGAGCAGTACTTC. This translates into CASSPGIPYEQYF.

The V gene is TRBV29-1, the J gene TRBJ2-7; D is unresolved. V was trimmed by 4 bases and J by 2 bases, leaving 18 bases between them. Germline V gene lookup returns CDR1 SQVTM and CDR2 ANQGSEA. The CDR3 extends over 15 amino acids. CDR3 in amino acids: CSVGKGVQFPYEQYF. CDR3 DNA sequence: TGCAGCGTTGGTAAAGGCGTCCAATTCCCCTACGAGCAGTACTTC.

The genes are TRBV4-3 and TRBJ1-1; the D gene is possibly TRBD1 (5 bases). The V gene lost 3 bases and the J gene lost 0 bases, with 14 bases spanning the gap. This CDR3 comprises 16 residues. In germline, CDR1 is LGHNA, CDR2 YSLEER. CDR3 loop: CASSHPSGGLNTEAFF. Here the CDR3 DNA reads TGCGCCAGCAGCCACCCCTCGGGGGGGTTGAACACTGAAGCTTTCTTT.

This chain connects TRBV7-2 to TRBJ2-5; 7 positions match TRBD2. Losses at the gene ends were 5 bases for V and 5 bases for J; bases not matched to a gene: 11. CDR1 and CDR2 (germline): SGHTA, FQGNSA. There are 15 residues in the CDR3. The CDR3 nucleotides read TGTGCCAGCAGCCCGACGGGACTATTGAGGGAGACCCAGTACTTC. It yields the protein CASSPTGLLRETQYF.

The chain joins TRBV6-1 to TRBJ1-6; TRBD1 is a possible D gene (6 bases). CDR3 length equals 15 residues. The ends were cut back, 2 bases at V and 8 bases at J, with 13 bases in the middle. Germline CDR1 reads MNHNS; CDR2 reads SASEGT. The CDR3 DNA reads as TGTGCCAGCAGTGAACTAGGGGGAGTGCATTCACCCCTCCACTTT. It translates to CASSELGGVHSPLHF.

The rearrangement links TRBV27 to TRBJ1-1; D might be TRBD1 (5 bases). V dropped 1 base and J dropped 4 bases, with 7 bases sitting between them. This CDR3 is built from 13 residues. Germline V gives CDR1 MNHEY, CDR2 SMNVEV (reference sequence). The CDR3 sequence is CASSLFQGTEAFF. CDR3 nucleotide sequence: TGTGCCAGCAGTTTATTCCAGGGCACTGAAGCTTTCTTT.

The gene calls are TRBV7-9 and TRBJ2-7; 9 nucleotides agree with TRBD1. V dropped 5 bases and J dropped 2; count of bases not matched to a gene: 7. Germline V gives CDR1 SEHNR, CDR2 FQNEAQ (reference sequence). The CDR3 is made up of 15 amino acids. CDR3 residues: CASSGRQGEPYEQYF. The CDR3, as DNA: TGTGCCAGCAGCGGTCGACAGGGGGAACCCTACGAGCAGTACTTC.

This chain uses TRBV9 with TRBJ1-5, with a weak D call TRBD1 (5 bases). Per the germline V gene, CDR1 is SGDLS and CDR2 is YYNGEE. The V end was cut by 0 bases, the J end by 0 bases, with 22 bases between. CDR3 length: 20 residues. The CDR3 coding sequence is TGTGCCAGCAGCGTAGAATTTTGGTTGGGTGGACACTATAGCAATCAGCCCCAGCATTTT. It yields the protein CASSVEFWLGGHYSNQPQHF. Complete variable domain (other parts from reference TRBV9 and TRBJ1-5): DSGVTQTPKHLITATGQRVTLRCSPRSGDLSVYWYQQSLDQGLQFLIQYYNGEERAKGNILERFSAQQFPDLHSELNLSSLELGDSALYFCASSVEFWLGGHYSNQPQHFGDGTRLSIL.

Points on this clone: Other DNA sequences from this sample encode an identical CDR3 as well. This chain joins TRBV6-1 and TRBJ2-7; the D gene is possibly TRBD1 (6 bases). The V gene's germline CDR1 is MNHNS and CDR2 SASEGT. V dropped 3 bases and J dropped 5 bases, with 11 bases sitting between them. The CDR3 loop spans 13 amino acids. The CDR3 nucleotides read TGTGCCAGCAGTGAGGGCAGGGGTCACGAGCAGTACTTC. This sequence encodes CASSEGRGHEQYF.